This entry is about one T cell receptor (beta chain). One entry per CDR3 protein results from TCRdb running MiXCR on the 5' RACE reads. The sample yields approximately 83,000 distinct CDR3 sequences, about 14% seen once. Trimming removed 3 bases from V and 3 bases from J, with 15 bases in between. The CDR3 is made up of 14 amino acids. The germline gives CDR1 GTSNPN, CDR2 SVGIG (reference sequence). The data are from a study of early T cells in non-severe SARS-CoV-2 infection. This TCR was recovered from an adult who was a healthcare worker with PCR-confirmed SARS-CoV-2 infection or an uninfected control (not recorded which). The chain links TRBV30 to TRBJ2-7; TRBD2 might be the D (6 bases). The sequenced sample was whole blood. The CDR3 loop reads CAWSRGGINYEQYF. The CDR3 coding sequence is TGTGCCTGGAGCCGTGGGGGGATTAACTACGAGCAGTACTTC. The variable domain in full, with the rest retrieved from reference TRBV30 and TRBJ2-7, is SQTIHQWPATLVQPVGSPLSLECTVEGTSNPNLYWYRQAAGRGLQLLFYSVGIGQISSEVPQNLSASRPQDRQFILSSKKLLLSDSGFYLCAWSRGGINYEQYFGPGTRLTVT.